This entry lists 3 T cell receptor beta chains sequenced from one sample in a study of T cells in Graves' hyperthyroidism and ophthalmopathy. Amplification of TCR beta CDR3 regions used RNA as the template. TCR CDR3 regions were first amplified by RT-PCR with HTBI primers. Each CDR3 protein is one row after TCRdb ran MiXCR on the multiplex PCR reads. The sample includes a few hundred thousand distinct CDR3 sequences, 20% to 25% of them seen just once. Source material: blood. These receptors were obtained from a woman in her 70s with Graves' ophthalmopathy.

This clonotype was seen repeatedly, ten times or more. This chain's CDR3 is CASSFLQGRRTQYF. In DNA form, the CDR3 reads TGTGCCAGCAGCTTCCTACAGGGACGTCGGACGCAGTATTTT. The chain carries TRBV11-2 and TRBJ2-3; D perhaps matches TRBD1 (6 bases). The CDR3 consists of 14 residues. The germline V gene has CDR1 SGHAT and CDR2 FQNNGV. Trimming shortened V by 3 bases and J by 9 bases, and 16 bases separated the two germline ends.

In its sample, this clonotype was seen many times. This sequence joins TRBV28 and TRBJ2-1, with no clear D. Germline V lookup: CDR1 MDHEN, CDR2 SYDVKM. Trimming took 6 bases from V and 2 from J, leaving 11 bases between them. The CDR3 contains 14 residues. Here the CDR3 DNA reads TGTGCCAGCAGCACCACCGATCCCTACAATGAGCAGTTCTTC. This translates into CASSTTDPYNEQFF.

The table lists this clonotype with a few counts. This chain links TRBV30 with TRBJ1-6, with D perhaps matching TRBD1 (5 bases). In germline, CDR1 is GTSNPN, CDR2 SVGIG (reference sequence). The CDR3 extends over 13 amino acids. Trimming pared 2 bases from V and 10 bases from J, leaving 12 bases between. CDR3 DNA sequence: TGTGCCTGGAGTCCAGGGATAGGATCACCCCTCCACTTT. This codes for CAWSPGIGSPLHF.